The present TCR beta chain was sequenced within a study of Graves' ophthalmopathy and Graves' hyperthyroidism. General study results and limits: Blood repertoires reportedly contained most expanded thyroid clonotypes above 0.001 frequency.

From RNA, the CDR3 regions of TCR beta chains were amplified and sequenced. A first-round RT-PCR used HTBI primers, followed by a second-round multiplex PCR. MiXCR, applied by TCRdb to the multiplex PCR reads, yields one record per CDR3 protein. The table includes about 640,000 distinct CDR3 sequences, about 41% detected once. About this clonotype: The antigen is unknown.

The germline V gene has CDR1 SQVTM and CDR2 ANQGSEA. This CDR3 region has 15 residues. The junction had 2 bases not matched to a gene; V was cut back by 2 bases and J by 0 bases. What was sequenced was peripheral blood. This sequence was found in an adult man with Graves' ophthalmopathy. V usage is TRBV29-1 and J usage is TRBJ2-2; 8 nucleotides align to TRBD2. In DNA, the CDR3 is TGCAGCGTTGAACGGGGGGGGGCGAACACCGGGGAGCTGTTTTTT. Its translation: CSVERGGANTGELFF.